Presented here are 21 T cell receptor beta chains from one specimen sequenced in a study of beta chain features in type 1 diabetes. Expressed TCRB transcripts were sequenced because the isolated RNA had all been reverse transcribed beforehand. The repertoire was sequenced with immunoSEQ multiplex PCR; TCRdb's copy has only in-frame clones and lacks some. The profile shows 160,000 or so clones, roughly 9% of them singletons. Sequences were obtained from central memory CD4+ T cells from blood. These receptor sequences come from a woman aged 18-29 years in good health.

This clone was counted a few times. V is TRBV13 and J is TRBJ2-7, with TRBD2 matching 10 bases. This CDR3 spans 15 amino acids. The ends lost 4 bases at V and 0 bases at J; junction bases unmatched: 3. In germline, CDR1 is PRHDT, CDR2 FYEKMQ (reference sequence). The CDR3, as DNA: TGTGCCAGCAGCTCCCGGACTAGCGGCTCCTACGAGCAGTACTTC. It yields the protein CASSSRTSGSYEQYF.

In its sample, this clone was seen a few times. The V and J genes are TRBV5-6 and TRBJ1-2; no firm D call. CDR1 SGHDT and CDR2 YYEEEE come from the germline V gene. This CDR3 comprises 13 residues. V was cut by 3 bases and J by 6 bases, with 12 bases left in between. CDR3 DNA sequence: TGTGCCAGCAGCTACGGGATCGGGGATGGCTACACCTTC. This codes for CASSYGIGDGYTF.

This clone was found a few times. The chain links TRBV5-6 to TRBJ1-5, with D hard to call. Germline loops: CDR1 SGHDT, CDR2 YYEEEE. The V end was cut by 2 bases, the J end by 0 bases, with 6 bases between. This CDR3 contains 14 residues. The DNA for the CDR3 is TGTGCCAGCAGCTTAACATATAGCAATCAGCCCCAGCATTTT. Translated, it gives CASSLTYSNQPQHF.

The sample holds many counts of this clone. The chain links TRBV6-5 to TRBJ2-5, with TRBD2 identical over 9 bases. The CDR3 covers 16 residues. Germline V gene sequence: CDR1 MNHEY, CDR2 SVGAGI. After removal of 2 bases from V and 7 bases from J, the junction contained 11 bases not matched to a gene. In DNA, the CDR3 is TGTGCCAGCAGTTACGCAGGCGGGGGGGGCCATGGGACCCAGTACTTC. This translates into CASSYAGGGGHGTQYF.

The chain joins TRBV11-3 to TRBJ2-7; perhaps TRBD2 as D (6 bases). The germline V and J ends were trimmed by 3 bases and 2 bases, with 14 bases remaining between them. This CDR3 region has 15 residues. In germline, CDR1 is SGHNT, CDR2 YENEEA. CDR3 bases: TGTGCCAGCAGCTTGATGGGACTTGCCCCCTACGAGCAGTACTTC. Its translation: CASSLMGLAPYEQYF. The whole variable domain, remainder taken from reference TRBV11-3 and TRBJ2-7, is EAGVVQSPRYKIIEKKQPVAFWCNPISGHNTLYWYLQNLGQGPELLIRYENEEAVDDSQLPKDRFSAERLKGVDSTLKIQPAELGDSAVYLCASSLMGLAPYEQYFGPGTRLTVT.

The chain joins TRBV4-3 to TRBJ2-1; 9 bases match TRBD2. This CDR3 contains 16 residues. Losses at the gene ends were 4 bases for V and 7 bases for J; bases not matched to a gene: 11. In germline, CDR1 is LGHNA, CDR2 YSLEER. In DNA form, the CDR3 reads TGCGCCAGCAGCCGCAGTCTAGCGGGGACGGAGAATGAGCAGTTCTTC. It encodes CASSRSLAGTENEQFF.

This clone was seen a few times. This specimen includes other DNA sequences encoding the same CDR3. This chain uses TRBV9 with TRBJ1-3; D unclear. The V end lost 0 bases, the J end lost 0 bases, and 7 bases lay between the germline ends. The CDR3 consists of 15 residues. CDR1 SGDLS and CDR2 YYNGEE come from the germline V gene. CDR3 amino acids: CASSVGAHSGNTIYF. CDR3 DNA: TGTGCCAGCAGCGTAGGGGCCCACTCTGGAAACACCATATATTTT.

V gene TRBV2 combines with J gene TRBJ2-1, with 8 bases fitting TRBD2. Trimming at V came to 8 bases and at J to 5 bases, leaving 5 bases not matched to a gene. The CDR3 has 13 amino acids. Germline V gene data show CDR1 as SNHLY and CDR2 as FYNNEI. The CDR3 bases are TGTGCCAGCGGGCGGGAGGTAGACAATGAGCAGTTCTTC. The encoded protein is CASGREVDNEQFF.

The chain carries TRBV7-9 and TRBJ1-1, with 7 bases matching TRBD1. CDR1 and CDR2 (germline): SEHNR, FQNEAQ (reference sequence). There are 14 residues in the CDR3. V shed 5 bases, J shed 4 bases, and the junction held 7 bases outside the gene matches. CDR3 coding DNA: TGTGCCAGCAGCCCACAGGGGCAGGGCACTGAAGCTTTCTTT. Its protein is CASSPQGQGTEAFF.

This clone has more than one count but fewer than ten. The rearrangement joins TRBV7-3 to TRBJ1-1; no firm D call. V was pared by 4 bases and J by 1 base, with 10 bases between. Germline V gene data show CDR1 as SGHTA and CDR2 as FQGTGA. This CDR3 comprises 14 residues. The CDR3 loop reads CASSSAGGNTEAFF. CDR3 DNA: TGTGCCAGCAGCTCCGCCGGAGGGAACACTGAAGCTTTCTTT.

This clone came up a few times. The chain links TRBV21-1 to TRBJ1-1; the table's TRBD1 call for D was not verified on the DNA. TRBV21-1 is listed as a pseudogene. The CDR3 has 15 residues. CDR3 in amino acids: CASSGDRGASTEAFF. The DNA of the CDR3 is TGTGCCAGCAGCGGAGACAGGGGTGCGTCCACTGAAGCTTTCTTT.

This clone has more than one count but fewer than ten. The V call is TRBV11-2, the J call TRBJ2-4, with TRBD2 identical over 8 bases. CDR1 SGHAT and CDR2 FQNNGV come from the germline V gene. The CDR3 runs 17 residues. Germline trimming cut 1 base from V and 1 base from J; bases unmatched to any gene: 6. For the CDR3, the DNA is TGTGCCAGCAGCTTAGGCAACACGGGAGGGGCCAAAAACATTCAGTACTTC. Translating gives CASSLGNTGGAKNIQYF.

The rearrangement uses TRBV7-3 and TRBJ1-1; D is unresolved. Trimming took off 1 base at V and 5 bases at J, with 8 bases between the two ends. CDR1 and CDR2 from the germline V gene are SGHTA and FQGTGA. The CDR3 loop spans 13 amino acids. This chain's CDR3 is CASSLRRRTEAFF. The DNA of the CDR3 is TGTGCCAGCAGCTTAAGAAGGAGGACTGAAGCTTTCTTT.

The J gene is TRBJ1-6, the V gene TRBV6-1, with D uncertain. This CDR3 spans 15 amino acids. V lost 1 base and J 6 bases, leaving 10 bases between the germline ends. Germline CDR1 and CDR2: MNHNS and SASEGT. CDR3 loop: CASSEVRVANSPLHF. Written as DNA, the CDR3 is TGTGCCAGCAGTGAAGTGAGGGTAGCTAATTCACCCCTCCACTTT.

The chain links TRBV19 to TRBJ2-3; 7 nucleotides agree with TRBD1. There are 16 residues in the CDR3. The trim removed 1 base at V and 1 base at J, leaving 5 bases unmatched. Looked up from germline, CDR1 is LNHDA and CDR2 is SQIVND (reference sequence). The DNA for the CDR3 is TGTGCCAGTAGTATAGGCCGGCAGGGGGGCACAGATACGCAGTATTTT. Translation gives CASSIGRQGGTDTQYF.

The sample holds a few counts of this clone. The chain uses TRBV30 and TRBJ1-1; 8 nucleotides align to TRBD1. The trim removed 4 bases at V and 0 bases at J, leaving 4 bases unmatched. The length of the CDR3 is 14 residues. CDR1 and CDR2 (germline): GTSNPN, SVGIG (reference sequence). CDR3 bases: TGTGCCTGGACCCCGACAGGGGTGAACACTGAAGCTTTCTTT. Protein: CAWTPTGVNTEAFF.

This clone was recorded a few times. This chain links TRBV4-1 with TRBJ2-5, with TRBD2 matching over 9 bases. The CDR3 extends over 17 amino acids. V lost 3 bases, J lost 1 base, and 9 bases stayed unmatched. The V gene's germline CDR1 is MGHRA and CDR2 YSYEKL. The CDR3 DNA reads as TGCGCCAGCAGCCAGATAGCGGGGGACACGCTCCAAGAGACCCAGTACTTC. Translation gives CASSQIAGDTLQETQYF.

A few counts support this clone. This sequence joins TRBV5-4 and TRBJ1-2, with a weak D call TRBD1 (5 bases). Germline CDR1 SGHNT, CDR2 YYREEE (reference sequence). The V and J ends lost 4 bases and 0 bases respectively, with 16 bases between them. CDR3 length equals 16 residues. The CDR3 DNA follows: TGTGCCAGCAGCGCCGCTTTTCGGGGGACTAACTATGGCTACACCTTC. It specifies CASSAAFRGTNYGYTF.

This clone has a handful of counts. V usage is TRBV7-2 and J usage is TRBJ2-2, with 10 nucleotides matching TRBD2. The J segment lost 4 bases and the V segment lost 4 bases, leaving 3 bases of the junction unmatched. The germline gives CDR1 SGHTA, CDR2 FQGNSA. The CDR3 runs 15 residues. CDR3 DNA sequence: TGTGCCAGCAGCTCTAGCGGGGGAGGCACCGGGGAGCTGTTTTTT. It translates to CASSSSGGGTGELFF.

This chain uses TRBV4-2 with TRBJ2-7; D is possibly TRBD1 (6 bases). V was cut by 0 bases and J by 7 bases, with 22 bases left in between. This CDR3 spans 17 amino acids. The germline V gene has CDR1 LGHNA and CDR2 YNFKEQ. CDR3 sequence: CASSQDERADSVGEQYF. In DNA, the CDR3 is TGTGCCAGCAGCCAAGATGAGAGAGCGGACAGTGTTGGTGAGCAGTACTTC.

The chain joins TRBV7-3 to TRBJ2-3; 13 bases are shared with TRBD2. Germline V CDR1 and CDR2: SGHTA, FQGTGA. CDR3 length: 17 residues. V lost 5 bases and J lost 1; bases outside the gene matches: 6. In DNA, the CDR3 is TGTGCCAGCAGCCCTCCGGGGACTAGCGGGGGCACAGATACGCAGTATTTT. This sequence encodes CASSPPGTSGGTDTQYF.